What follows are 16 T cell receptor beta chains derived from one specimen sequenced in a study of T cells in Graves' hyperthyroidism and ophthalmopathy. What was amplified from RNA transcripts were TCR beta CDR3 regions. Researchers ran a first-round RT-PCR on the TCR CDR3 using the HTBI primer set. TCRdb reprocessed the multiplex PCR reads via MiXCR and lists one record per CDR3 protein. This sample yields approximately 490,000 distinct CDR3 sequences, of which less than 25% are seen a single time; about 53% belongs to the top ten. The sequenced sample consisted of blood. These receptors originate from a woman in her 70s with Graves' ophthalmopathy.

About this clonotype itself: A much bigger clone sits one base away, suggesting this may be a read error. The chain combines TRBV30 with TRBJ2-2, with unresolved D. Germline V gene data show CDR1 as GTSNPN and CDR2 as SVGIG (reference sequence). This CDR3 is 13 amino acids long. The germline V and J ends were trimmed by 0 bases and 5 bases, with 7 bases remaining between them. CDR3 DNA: TGTGCCTGGAGTGTAATTGGTACCGGGGAGCTGTTTTTT. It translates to CAWSVIGTGELFF.

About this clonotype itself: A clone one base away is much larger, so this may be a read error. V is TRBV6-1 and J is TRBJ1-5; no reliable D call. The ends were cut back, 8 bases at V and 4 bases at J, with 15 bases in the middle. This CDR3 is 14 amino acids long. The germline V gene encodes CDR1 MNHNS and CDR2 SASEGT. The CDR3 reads CASHSLGKNQPQHF. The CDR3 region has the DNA TGTGCCAGCCATTCTTTGGGTAAGAATCAGCCCCAGCATTTT.

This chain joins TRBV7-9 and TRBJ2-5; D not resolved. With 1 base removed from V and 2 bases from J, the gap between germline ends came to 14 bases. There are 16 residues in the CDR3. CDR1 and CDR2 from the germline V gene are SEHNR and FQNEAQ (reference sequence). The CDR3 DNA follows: TGTGCCAGCAGCTTAGGATCTCGGCGGTTACAAGAGACCCAGTACTTC. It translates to CASSLGSRRLQETQYF.

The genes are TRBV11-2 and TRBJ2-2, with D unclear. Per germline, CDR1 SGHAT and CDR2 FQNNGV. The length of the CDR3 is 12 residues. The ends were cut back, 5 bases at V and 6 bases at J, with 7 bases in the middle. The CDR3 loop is CASSRHPGELFF. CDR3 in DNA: TGTGCCAGCAGCCGGCATCCCGGGGAGCTGTTTTTT.

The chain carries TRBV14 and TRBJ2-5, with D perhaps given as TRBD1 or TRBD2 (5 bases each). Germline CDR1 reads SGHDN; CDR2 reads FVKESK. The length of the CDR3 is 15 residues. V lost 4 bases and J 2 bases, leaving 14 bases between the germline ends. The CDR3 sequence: CASSPSRDVQETQYF. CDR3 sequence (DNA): TGTGCCAGCAGCCCGTCTCGGGACGTACAAGAGACCCAGTACTTC.

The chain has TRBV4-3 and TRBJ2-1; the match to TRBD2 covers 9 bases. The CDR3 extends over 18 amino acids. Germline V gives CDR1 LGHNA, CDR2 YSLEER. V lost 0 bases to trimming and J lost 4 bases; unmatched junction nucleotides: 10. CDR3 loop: CASSQEGGRGREYNEQFF. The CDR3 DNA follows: TGCGCCAGCAGCCAAGAGGGGGGACGCGGGAGGGAATACAATGAGCAGTTCTTC.

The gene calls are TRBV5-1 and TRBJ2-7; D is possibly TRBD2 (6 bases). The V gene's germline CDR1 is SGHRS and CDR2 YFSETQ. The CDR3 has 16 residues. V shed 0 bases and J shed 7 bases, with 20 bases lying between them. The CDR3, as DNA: TGCGCCAGCAGCTTGGATATTAGCGGAGGCTCGCGAGAGCAGTACTTC. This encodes CASSLDISGGSREQYF.

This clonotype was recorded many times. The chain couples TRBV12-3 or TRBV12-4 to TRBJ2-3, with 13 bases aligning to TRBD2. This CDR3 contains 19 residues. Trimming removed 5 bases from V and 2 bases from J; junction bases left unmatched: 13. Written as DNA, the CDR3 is TGTGCCAGCAGTCCCCCCCCCCTTGGACTAGCGGGAGTCACAGATACGCAGTATTTT. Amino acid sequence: CASSPPPLGLAGVTDTQYF.

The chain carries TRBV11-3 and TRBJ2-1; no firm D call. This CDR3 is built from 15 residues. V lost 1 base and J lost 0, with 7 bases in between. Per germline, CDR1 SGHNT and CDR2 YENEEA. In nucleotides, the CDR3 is TGTGCCAGCAGCTTAGTACCGGGCTCCTACAATGAGCAGTTCTTC. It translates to CASSLVPGSYNEQFF.

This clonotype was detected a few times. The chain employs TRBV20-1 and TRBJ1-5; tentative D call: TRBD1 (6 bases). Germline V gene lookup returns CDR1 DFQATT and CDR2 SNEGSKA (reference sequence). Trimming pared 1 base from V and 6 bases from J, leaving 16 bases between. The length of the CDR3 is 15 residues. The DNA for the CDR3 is TGCAGTGCTAGAGGGATGGCAGGGGTGACTCAGCCCCAGCATTTT. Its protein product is CSARGMAGVTQPQHF.

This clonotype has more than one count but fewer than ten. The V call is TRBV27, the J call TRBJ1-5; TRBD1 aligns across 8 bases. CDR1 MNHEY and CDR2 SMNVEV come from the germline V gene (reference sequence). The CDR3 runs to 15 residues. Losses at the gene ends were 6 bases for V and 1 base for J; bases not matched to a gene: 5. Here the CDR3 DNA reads TGTGCCAGCAGACCCGACAGGGGCAGCAATCAGCCCCAGCATTTT. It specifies CASRPDRGSNQPQHF.

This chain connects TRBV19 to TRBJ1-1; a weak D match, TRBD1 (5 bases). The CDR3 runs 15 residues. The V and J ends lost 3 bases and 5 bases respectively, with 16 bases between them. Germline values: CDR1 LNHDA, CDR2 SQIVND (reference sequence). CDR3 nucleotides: TGTGCCAGTAGTATTCCCCGAGGTTCAGGGACTGAAGCTTTCTTT. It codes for CASSIPRGSGTEAFF.

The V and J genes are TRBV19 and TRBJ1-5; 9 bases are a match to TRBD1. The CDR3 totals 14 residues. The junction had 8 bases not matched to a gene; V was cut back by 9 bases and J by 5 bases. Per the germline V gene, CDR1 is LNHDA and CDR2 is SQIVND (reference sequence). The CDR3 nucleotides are TGTGCCAGCCAAAGGGACAGGGAGGATCAGCCCCAGCATTTT. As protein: CASQRDREDQPQHF.

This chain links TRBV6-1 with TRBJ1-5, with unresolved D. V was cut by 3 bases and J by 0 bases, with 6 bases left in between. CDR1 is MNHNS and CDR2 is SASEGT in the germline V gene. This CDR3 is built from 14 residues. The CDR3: CASSEMYSNQPQHF. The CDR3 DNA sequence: TGTGCCAGCAGTGAGATGTATAGCAATCAGCCCCAGCATTTT.

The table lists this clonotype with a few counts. Here the CDR3 DNA reads TGTGCCAGCAGCCGAGCCAGCGAGTCCTACGAGCAGTACTTC. Protein: CASSRASESYEQYF. The chain recombines TRBV7-2 with TRBJ2-7, with no clear D. Trimming left V 5 bases short and J 1 base short, with 12 bases between. The CDR3 runs 14 residues. Per germline, CDR1 SGHTA and CDR2 FQGNSA.

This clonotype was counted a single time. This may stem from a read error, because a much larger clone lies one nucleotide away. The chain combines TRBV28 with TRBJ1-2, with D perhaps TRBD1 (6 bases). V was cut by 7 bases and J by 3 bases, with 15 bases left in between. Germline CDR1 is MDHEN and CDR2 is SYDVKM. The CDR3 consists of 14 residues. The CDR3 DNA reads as TGTGCCAGCACCAGGGCAGGGGCCTACTATGGCTACACCTTC. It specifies CASTRAGAYYGYTF.